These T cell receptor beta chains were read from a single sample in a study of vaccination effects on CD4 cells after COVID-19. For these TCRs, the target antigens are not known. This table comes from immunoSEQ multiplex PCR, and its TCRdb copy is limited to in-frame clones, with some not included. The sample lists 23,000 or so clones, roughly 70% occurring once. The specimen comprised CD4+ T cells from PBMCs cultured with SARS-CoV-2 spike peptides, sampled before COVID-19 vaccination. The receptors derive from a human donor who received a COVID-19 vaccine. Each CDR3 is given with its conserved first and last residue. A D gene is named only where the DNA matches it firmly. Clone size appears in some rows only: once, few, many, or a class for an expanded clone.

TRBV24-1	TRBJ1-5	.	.	CATSDRAGDRAQHF	TGTGCCACCAGTGATAGGGCAGGGGATCGAGCCCAGCATTTT
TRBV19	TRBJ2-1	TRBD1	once	CASSIDDRAGSYNEQFF	TGTGCCAGTAGTATAGATGACAGGGCTGGCTCCTACAATGAGCAGTTCTTC
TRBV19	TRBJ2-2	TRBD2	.	CASSSRGAGELFF	TGTGCCAGTAGTTCCCGGGGGGCCGGGGAGCTGTTTTTT
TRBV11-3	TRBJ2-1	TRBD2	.	CASSPSSGAYNEQFF	TGTGCCAGCAGCCCTTCTAGCGGAGCTTACAATGAGCAGTTCTTC
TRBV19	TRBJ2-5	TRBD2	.	CASSALGLAAEETQYF	TGTGCCAGTAGTGCCCTAGGACTAGCGGCGGAAGAGACCCAGTACTTC
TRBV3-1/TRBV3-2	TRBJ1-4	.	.	CASRPGTEEKLFF	TGTGCCAGCAGACCTGGGACGGAGGAAAAACTGTTTTTT
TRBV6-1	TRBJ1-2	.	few	CASRETRAPDSSNYGYTF	TGTGCCAGCAGGGAAACGCGGGCTCCGGACAGTTCTAACTATGGCTACACCTTC
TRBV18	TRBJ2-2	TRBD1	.	CASSPMGQGTAGELFF	TGTGCCAGCTCACCGATGGGACAGGGAACCGCCGGGGAGCTGTTTTTT
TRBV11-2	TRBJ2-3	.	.	CASSPSTDTQYF	TGTGCCAGCAGCCCGAGCACAGATACGCAGTATTTT
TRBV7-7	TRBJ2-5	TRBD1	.	CASSGQGGETQYF	TGTGCCAGCAGTGGACAGGGGGGAGAGACCCAGTACTTC
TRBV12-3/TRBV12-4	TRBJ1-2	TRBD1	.	CASRTETGYGYTF	TGTGCCAGCAGGACTGAGACAGGGTATGGCTACACCTTC
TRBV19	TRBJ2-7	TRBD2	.	CASSIEIAGVGYEQYF	TGTGCCAGTAGTATAGAGATAGCGGGAGTTGGGTACGAGCAGTACTTC
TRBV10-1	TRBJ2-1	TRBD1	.	CASSERPPGQGLNEQFF	TGCGCCAGCAGTGAGAGGCCTCCGGGACAGGGGTTGAATGAGCAGTTCTTC
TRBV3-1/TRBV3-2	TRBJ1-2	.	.	CASSQGSLNYGYTF	TGTGCCAGCAGCCAAGGCAGCCTTAACTATGGCTACACCTTC
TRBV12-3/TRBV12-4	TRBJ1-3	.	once	CASDSHSGNTIYF	TGTGCCAGTGACAGTCACTCTGGAAACACCATATATTTT
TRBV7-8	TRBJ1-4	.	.	CASSFSSYRGATNEKLFF	TGTGCCAGCAGCTTTAGTTCCTACAGAGGCGCAACTAATGAAAAACTGTTTTTT
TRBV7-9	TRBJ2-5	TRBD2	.	CASSPGLAGVGETQYF	TGTGCCAGCAGCCCTGGACTAGCGGGGGTCGGAGAGACCCAGTACTTC
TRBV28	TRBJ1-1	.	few	CASSLAGGSDTEAFF	TGTGCCAGCAGTTTGGCGGGGGGCTCGGACACTGAAGCTTTCTTT
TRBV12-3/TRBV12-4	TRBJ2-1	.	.	CASSTRTGKQFF	TGTGCCAGCAGTACCCGCACCGGCAAGCAGTTCTTC
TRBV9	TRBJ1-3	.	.	CASSREISGNTIYF	TGTGCCAGCTCGAGGGAAATCTCTGGAAACACCATATATTTT
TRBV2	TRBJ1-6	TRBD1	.	CASSDRQGNSPLHF	TGTGCCAGCAGTGACAGACAGGGAAATTCACCCCTCCACTTT
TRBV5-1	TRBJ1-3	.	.	CASSLVPTLADTIYF	TGCGCCAGCAGCTTGGTTCCAACTCTCGCAGACACCATATATTTT
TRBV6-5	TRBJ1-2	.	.	CASRIDRNYGYTF	TGTGCCAGCAGGATCGACAGAAACTATGGCTACACCTTC
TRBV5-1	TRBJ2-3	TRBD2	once	CASSSASGYTDTQYF	TGCGCCAGCAGCTCGGCTAGCGGATACACAGATACGCAGTATTTT
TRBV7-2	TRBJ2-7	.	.	CASSLVFGGSEQGYREQYF	TGTGCCAGCAGCTTAGTCTTTGGTGGGTCGGAACAGGGATATCGCGAGCAGTACTTC
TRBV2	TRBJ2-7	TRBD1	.	CASSEAPTGGYEQYF	TGTGCCAGCAGTGAAGCCCCGACAGGGGGCTACGAGCAGTACTTC